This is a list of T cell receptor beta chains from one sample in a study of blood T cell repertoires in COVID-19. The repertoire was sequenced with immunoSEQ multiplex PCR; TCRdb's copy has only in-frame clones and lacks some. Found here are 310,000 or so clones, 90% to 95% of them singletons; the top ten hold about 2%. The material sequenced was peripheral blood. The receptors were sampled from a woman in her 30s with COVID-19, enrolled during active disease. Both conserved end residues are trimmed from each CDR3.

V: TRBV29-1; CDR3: SVAFLAQETQY
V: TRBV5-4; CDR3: ASRFGTVYGYT
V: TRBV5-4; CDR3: ASSRDKNSYNSPLH
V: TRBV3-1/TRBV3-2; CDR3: ASSLREITDTQY
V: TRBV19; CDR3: ASSARQGTSYEQY
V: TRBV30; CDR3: AWSVLVGALNTGELF
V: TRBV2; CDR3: ASSDDRRKLF
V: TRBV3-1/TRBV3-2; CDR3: ASSPVQGLGTIPL
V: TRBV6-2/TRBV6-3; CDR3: ASSYRGWAGGGTDTQY
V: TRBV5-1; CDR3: ASRRTSASTDTQY
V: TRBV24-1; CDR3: ATRQPAPGGQGNQPQH
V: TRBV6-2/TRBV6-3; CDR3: ASSRDSHTEAF
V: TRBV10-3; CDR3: ATRAGVGNQPQH
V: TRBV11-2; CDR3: ASSLVIRGTEAF
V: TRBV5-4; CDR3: ASSLVGTSLEGYT
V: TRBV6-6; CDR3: ASSRSSTGTGANVLT
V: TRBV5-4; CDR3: ASSLPQTLEAF
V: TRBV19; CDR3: ASSGEDTNYEQY
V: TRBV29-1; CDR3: SVRRFADTQY
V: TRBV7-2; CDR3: ASSSDSYNEQF
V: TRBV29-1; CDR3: SVRRLGGEQY
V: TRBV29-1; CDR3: SVEEGAANYGYT
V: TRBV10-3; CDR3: AISDPGQGTYEQY
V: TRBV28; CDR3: ASSLFQGARTDTQY
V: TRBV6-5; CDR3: ASSLIPTAIYGYT
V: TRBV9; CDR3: ASSVGDRLNTEAF
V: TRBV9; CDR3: ASSLLAGPYNEQF
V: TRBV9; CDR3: ASSPWGGRHTGELF
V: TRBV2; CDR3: ASSDRGGQELF
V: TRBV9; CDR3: ASSTRRREGEQF
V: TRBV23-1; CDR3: ASSLPGQGLPGELF
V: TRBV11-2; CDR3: ASSRRGLAAIGRNNEQF
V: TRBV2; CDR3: ASTSGQGNTIY
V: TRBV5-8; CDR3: ASSPGFHAQY
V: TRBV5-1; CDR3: ASSLEGGIDIQY
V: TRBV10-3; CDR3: AISEPDREASGYT
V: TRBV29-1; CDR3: SGAVGGTEAF
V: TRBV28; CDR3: ASRPGQGRTEAF
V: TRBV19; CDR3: ASRTGINTEAF
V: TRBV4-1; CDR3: ASSPPGLAGGRDTQY
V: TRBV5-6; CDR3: ASSSDPLYRVHQPQH
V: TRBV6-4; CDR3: ASSDGQGLSTEAF
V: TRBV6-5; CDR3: ASSSGSYEQY
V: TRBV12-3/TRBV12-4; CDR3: ASSFSRVYGYT
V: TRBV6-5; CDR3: ASSYSSRYEQF
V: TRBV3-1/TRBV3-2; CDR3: ASSPRGAAGTNSPLH
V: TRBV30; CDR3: AWTSLPGQRPYEQY
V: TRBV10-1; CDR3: ATSAGSEQY
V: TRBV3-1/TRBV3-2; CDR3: ASSQGDEAF
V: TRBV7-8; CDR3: ASSLRVLAPYNEQF